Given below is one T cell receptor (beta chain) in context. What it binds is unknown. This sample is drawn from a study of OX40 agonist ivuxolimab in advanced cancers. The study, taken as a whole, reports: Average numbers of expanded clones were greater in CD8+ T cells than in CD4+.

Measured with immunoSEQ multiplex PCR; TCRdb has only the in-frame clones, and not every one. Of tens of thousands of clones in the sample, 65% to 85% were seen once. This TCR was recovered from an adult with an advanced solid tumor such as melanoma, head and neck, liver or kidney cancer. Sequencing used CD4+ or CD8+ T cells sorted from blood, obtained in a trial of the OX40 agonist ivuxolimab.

The CDR3 spells CAISDYSRENTEAFF. For the CDR3, the DNA is TGTGCCATCAGTGATTATTCGAGAGAGAACACTGAAGCTTTCTTT. This chain joins TRBV10-3 and TRBJ1-1; no firm D call. The CDR3 totals 15 residues. V lost 3 bases, J lost 1 base, and 12 bases lay in between. In germline, CDR1 is ENHRY, CDR2 SYGVKD.